The entry below gives a single T cell receptor (beta chain) sequence along with its context. Its specificity is not known. Stated time point: pretreatment peripheral blood. Using immunoSEQ multiplex PCR, the repertoire was profiled, and TCRdb retains in-frame clones only, with some absent. The data show around 50,000 clones, over 65% seen once. These data belong to a study of PD-L1 blockade in urothelial cancer. For the study at large: Individuals in the cohort had been given 0 to 3 earlier chemotherapy regimens. At 3 weeks (second dose) and 6 weeks after starting treatment, blood was analyzed. Reported median T cell count for blood samples was about 150,000. Broader study findings: Tumor-associated TCR clones expanded more in blood at 3 weeks in patients with durable benefit.

CDR1 is SQVTM and CDR2 is ANQGSEA in the germline V gene. The CDR3 is made up of 14 amino acids. The trim removed 4 bases at V and 6 bases at J, leaving 9 bases unmatched. The sample in question was PBMCs, obtained around atezolizumab (anti-PD-L1) treatment. The clonotype comes from a man aged 45-65 years with urothelial cancer. The chain has TRBV29-1 and TRBJ2-7; 10 bases align to TRBD2. CDR3 in DNA: TGCAGCGTTGTGGAACTAGCGGGAATTGGCGAGCAGTACTTC. Translated: CSVVELAGIGEQYF.